This T cell receptor (beta chain) was captured in a study of blood T cells in healthy people across ages. Primers used in a second PCR of about 7 to 12 cycles were a sample-barcoded 5' primer and a J-beta primer mix. TCRdb passed the 5' RACE reads through MiXCR, listing each CDR3 protein once. The table lists around 580,000 distinct CDR3 sequences, 45% to 55% of them singletons, with just under 25% in the top ten. V lost 5 bases, J lost 9 bases, and 8 bases stayed unmatched. The germline V gene encodes CDR1 SGHAT and CDR2 FQNNGV. The CDR3 covers 15 residues. The clonotype comes from a man older than 75 in good health. The sequencing sample was made of blood. The chain couples TRBV11-2 to TRBJ2-1; 12 nucleotides agree with TRBD2. CDR3 nucleotides: TGTGCCAGCAGCATCCCTAGCGGGGGGGCTGGTGAGCAGTTCTTC. This sequence encodes CASSIPSGGAGEQFF.